This T cell receptor (beta chain) emerged from a study of T cell responses to AZD1222 COVID-19 vaccine. The table came from immunoSEQ multiplex PCR; TCRdb's copy has only in-frame clones and leaves some out. The sample records about 120,000 clones, around nine tenths being singletons. Notes on the study in general: Donor demographics were predominantly white British with a female majority; clonal diversity may be underestimated.

This CDR3 spans 13 amino acids. With 6 bases removed from V and 7 bases from J, the gap between germline ends came to 15 bases. As to this clone: Its antigen is not identified.

The material sequenced was peripheral blood, taken 28 days after the second dose of the MenACWY control vaccine. This chain uses TRBV12-3 or TRBV12-4 with TRBJ1-2; D gene uncertain. The clonotype comes from an adult who received the MenACWY meningococcal vaccine as a control. The CDR3 protein is CASRPAAAGGYTF. As DNA, the CDR3 is TGTGCCAGCAGACCGGCAGCGGCAGGTGGCTACACCTTC.